Included here is one TCR beta chain sequence, with context. Its antigen is undetermined. The sample comes from a study of T-cell memory formation after mild COVID-19. The junction had 8 bases not matched to a gene; V was cut back by 3 bases and J by 2 bases. CDR1 and CDR2 (germline): LNHDA, SQIVND (reference sequence). The CDR3 is 18 amino acids. TCRdb passed the 5' RACE reads through MiXCR, listing each CDR3 protein once. The table includes about 470,000 distinct CDR3 sequences, 18% detected once. Study-level points and caveats: Mostly located in CM and EM were contracting CD4+ clones, with contracting CD8+ clones located in EMRA.

The rearrangement links TRBV19 to TRBJ2-5, with TRBD2 matching over 14 bases. Sample: PBMCs or a T cell subset sorted from them (not recorded which). This clonotype originated in an adult woman who had mild COVID-19 (a few samples of this study predate the infection). Cell type and time point are not known. The CDR3 spells CASSMTSGRAEGQETQYF. The DNA of the CDR3 is TGTGCCAGTAGTATGACTAGCGGGAGGGCCGAGGGTCAAGAGACCCAGTACTTC.